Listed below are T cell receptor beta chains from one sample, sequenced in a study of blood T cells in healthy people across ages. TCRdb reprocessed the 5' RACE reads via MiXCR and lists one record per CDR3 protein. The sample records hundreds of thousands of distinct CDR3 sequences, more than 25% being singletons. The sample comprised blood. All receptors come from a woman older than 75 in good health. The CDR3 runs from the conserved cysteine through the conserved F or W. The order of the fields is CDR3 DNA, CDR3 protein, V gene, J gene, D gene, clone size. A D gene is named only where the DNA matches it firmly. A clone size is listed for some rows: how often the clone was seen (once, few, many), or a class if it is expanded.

CDR3 DNA: TGTGCCAGCAGTTTTTCACAGGAGAACACTGAAGCTTTCTTT
CDR3 protein: CASSFSQENTEAFF
V gene: TRBV27
J gene: TRBJ1-1
D gene: NA
clone size: NA

CDR3 DNA: TGTGCCAGCAGCTGGCCCGGCGGGACTAGCGGGTTTAGCTCCTACGAGCAGTACTTC
CDR3 protein: CASSWPGGTSGFSSYEQYF
V gene: TRBV5-8
J gene: TRBJ2-7
D gene: TRBD2
clone size: NA

CDR3 DNA: TGTGCCAGCACCTTTTGGGGAGCCTCCTACGAGCAGTACTTC
CDR3 protein: CASTFWGASYEQYF
V gene: TRBV28
J gene: TRBJ2-7
D gene: NA
clone size: many

CDR3 DNA: TGCGCCAGCAGCCCTCGACAGGTAACTAGCACAGATACGCAGTATTTT
CDR3 protein: CASSPRQVTSTDTQYF
V gene: TRBV4-1
J gene: TRBJ2-3
D gene: NA
clone size: NA

CDR3 DNA: TGTGCCAGTAGTCTCATGTCTTTCAATCAGCCCCAGCATTTT
CDR3 protein: CASSLMSFNQPQHF
V gene: TRBV19
J gene: TRBJ1-5
D gene: NA
clone size: NA

CDR3 DNA: TGTGCCAGCAGTTACCCCTTAATAAGCGGGGGGCCCTCTGAGCAGTTCTTC
CDR3 protein: CASSYPLISGGPSEQFF
V gene: TRBV12-3/TRBV12-4
J gene: TRBJ2-1
D gene: TRBD2
clone size: many

CDR3 DNA: TGTGCCATCAAACCCCAAAACACTGAAGCTTTCTTT
CDR3 protein: CAIKPQNTEAFF
V gene: TRBV10-3
J gene: TRBJ1-1
D gene: NA
clone size: few

CDR3 DNA: TGTGCCAGCAGAGTTATGCAGGCAGGGAGAGGGGAAGCTTTCTTT
CDR3 protein: CASRVMQAGRGEAFF
V gene: TRBV6-2/TRBV6-3
J gene: TRBJ1-1
D gene: NA
clone size: NA

CDR3 DNA: TGCGCCAGCAGCTTGGACAGGGGGCCAACCTACGAGCAGTACTTC
CDR3 protein: CASSLDRGPTYEQYF
V gene: TRBV5-1
J gene: TRBJ2-7
D gene: TRBD1
clone size: many

CDR3 DNA: TGCAGTGCCCCGCACCCCAGGGAGGAGACCCAGTACTTC
CDR3 protein: CSAPHPREETQYF
V gene: TRBV20-1
J gene: TRBJ2-5
D gene: NA
clone size: many

CDR3 DNA: TGCAGTGCTCCATACGGGGGGGCCGCCGGGGAGCTGTTTTTT
CDR3 protein: CSAPYGGAAGELFF
V gene: TRBV20-1
J gene: TRBJ2-2
D gene: TRBD2
clone size: few

CDR3 DNA: TGTGCCAGCAGTCTAGCAGTCACAGCAGATGCGCAATATTTT
CDR3 protein: CASSLAVTADAQYF
V gene: TRBV12-3/TRBV12-4
J gene: TRBJ2-3
D gene: NA
clone size: NA

CDR3 DNA: TGTGCCAGCAGCTTAGAGAACAGCCCTAATTCACCCCTCCACTTT
CDR3 protein: CASSLENSPNSPLHF
V gene: TRBV11-2
J gene: TRBJ1-6
D gene: NA
clone size: NA

CDR3 DNA: TGTGCCAGCAGCCCGCGGACAGGGACGGGGGAGACCCAGTACTTC
CDR3 protein: CASSPRTGTGETQYF
V gene: TRBV9
J gene: TRBJ2-5
D gene: TRBD1
clone size: many

CDR3 DNA: TGTGCCAGCAGTCAGACGGGGAAACTCTATGGCTACACCTTC
CDR3 protein: CASSQTGKLYGYTF
V gene: TRBV27
J gene: TRBJ1-2
D gene: NA
clone size: few

CDR3 DNA: TGTGCCAGCAGCTTGGACGCAGGGCCCAATTCACCCCTCCACTTT
CDR3 protein: CASSLDAGPNSPLHF
V gene: TRBV5-4
J gene: TRBJ1-6
D gene: NA
clone size: NA

CDR3 DNA: TGCAGTGCTAGAGACGCCAGGGTGTACACTGAAGCTTTCTTT
CDR3 protein: CSARDARVYTEAFF
V gene: TRBV20-1
J gene: TRBJ1-1
D gene: NA
clone size: once

CDR3 DNA: TGTGCCAGCAGCGCGGGCCCTAGCTCCTACGAGCAGTACTTC
CDR3 protein: CASSAGPSSYEQYF
V gene: TRBV9
J gene: TRBJ2-7
D gene: NA
clone size: many